This T cell receptor (beta chain) was obtained from a study of blood T cell repertoires in COVID-19. Study processing details: Reference gene primer amplification gave estimated nucleated cell counts. Data came from immunoSEQ multiplex PCR; TCRdb stores just in-frame clones and leaves some out. The DNA was the basis for D and trimming; V, J and clone size are from that table. Altogether roughly 58,000 clones are present, 76% being singletons, with the ten largest covering about 20%. This CDR3 contains 16 residues. Losses at the gene ends were 3 bases for V and 1 base for J; bases not matched to a gene: 5. Per the germline V gene, CDR1 is SGHNT and CDR2 is YENEEA.

The sequence was obtained from a man aged 50-60 years with active or convalescent COVID-19. Sequences were obtained from peripheral blood. The V gene is TRBV11-3, the J gene TRBJ1-1; 10 nucleotides match TRBD1. CDR3 sequence reads: CASSFDRGLRNTEAFF. The CDR3 DNA reads TGTGCCAGCAGCTTCGACAGGGGGCTGAGGAACACTGAAGCTTTCTTT.